The 4 T cell receptor beta chains in this list originate from one sample, sequenced in a study of blood T cell repertoires in COVID-19. Assay used: immunoSEQ multiplex PCR; TCRdb lists only in-frame clones, some missing. In the table there are approximately 85,000 clones, approximately 89% of which are singletons. Input material: peripheral blood. Receptor source: a man in his fifties or sixties with acute or convalescent COVID-19.

This clone has a single count. V usage is TRBV7-2 and J usage is TRBJ2-1; 8 positions match TRBD2. The V gene end was trimmed by 5 bases and the J gene end by 0 bases; junction bases not matched to a gene: 3. The germline CDR1 and CDR2 sequences are SGHTA and FQGNSA. This CDR3 is built from 15 residues. CDR3 residues: CASSPGRGSYNEQFF. The CDR3 region has the DNA TGTGCCAGCAGCCCCGGGAGGGGCTCCTACAATGAGCAGTTCTTC.

The chain's CDR3 is CASRVLQGTEAFF. The CDR3 coding sequence is TGTGCCAGCAGAGTACTCCAGGGCACTGAAGCTTTCTTT. This chain joins TRBV2 and TRBJ1-1; TRBD1 is a possible D gene (5 bases). The CDR3 is 13 amino acids. The V gene lost 6 bases and the J gene lost 4 bases, with 12 bases spanning the gap. The germline V gene has CDR1 SNHLY and CDR2 FYNNEI.

This chain links TRBV7-9 with TRBJ1-4, with D possibly matching TRBD1 (5 bases). From germline, CDR1 is SEHNR and CDR2 FQNEAQ (reference sequence). This CDR3 has 15 residues. Trimming left V 5 bases short and J 0 bases short, with 10 bases between. CDR3: CASSEAGATNEKLFF. The CDR3 coding sequence is TGTGCCAGCAGCGAAGCGGGGGCAACTAATGAAAAACTGTTTTTT.

The genes are TRBV6-2 or TRBV6-3 and TRBJ1-3; D gene unclear. The CDR3 has 14 residues. CDR1 is MNHEY and CDR2 is SVGEGT in the germline V gene. Trimming left V 2 bases short and J 3 bases short, with 8 bases between. The DNA for the CDR3 is TGTGCCAGCAGTTACGAGGGCCTTGGAAACACCATATATTTT. The encoded protein is CASSYEGLGNTIYF.